Below, one TCR beta chain is given with its context. Its antigen is as yet unknown. The data stem from a study of graft-versus-host responses after intestinal transplantation. Study background: Anti-thymocyte globulin induction was given to all recipients, followed by tacrolimus and steroids for around 3 years. Study-level points and caveats: Peak circulating GvH clone levels tracked with early post-transplant HvG declines. The authors found GvH clones in recipient marrow, some appearing first in ileum or blood.

This CDR3 has 14 amino acids. Germline loops: CDR1 MNHNY, CDR2 SVGAGI (reference sequence). The V segment lost 6 bases and the J segment 6 bases; nucleotides outside the gene matches: 10. Clones were sequenced by immunoSEQ multiplex PCR, and TCRdb holds only the in-frame ones, with some missing. This sample yields around 5,000 clones, of which roughly 71% are seen a single time; roughly 33% belongs to the top ten. Investigators treated the graft tissue so that it released intraepithelial and lamina propria lymphocytes. The source material was ileum tissue, sampled around 320 days after intestinal transplant. The source of this sequence is a human patient who received an intestinal transplant, so some T cells may come from the graft donor. The chain is built from TRBV6-6 and TRBJ1-2; the match to TRBD1 covers 7 bases. CDR3 region: CASSRGQDWDGYTF. The DNA of the CDR3 is TGTGCCAGCAGCCGCGGACAGGATTGGGATGGCTACACCTTC.